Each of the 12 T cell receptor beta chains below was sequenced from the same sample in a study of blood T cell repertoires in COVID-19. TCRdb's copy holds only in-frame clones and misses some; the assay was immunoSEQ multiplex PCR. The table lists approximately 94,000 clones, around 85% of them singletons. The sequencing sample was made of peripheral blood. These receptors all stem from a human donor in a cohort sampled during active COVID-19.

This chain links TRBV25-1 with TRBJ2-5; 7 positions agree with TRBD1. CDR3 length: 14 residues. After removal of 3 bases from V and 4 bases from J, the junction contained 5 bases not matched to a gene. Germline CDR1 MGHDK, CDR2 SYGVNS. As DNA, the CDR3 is TGTGCCAGCAGTGACCCAGGGGGAGTAGAGACCCAGTACTTC. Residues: CASSDPGGVETQYF.

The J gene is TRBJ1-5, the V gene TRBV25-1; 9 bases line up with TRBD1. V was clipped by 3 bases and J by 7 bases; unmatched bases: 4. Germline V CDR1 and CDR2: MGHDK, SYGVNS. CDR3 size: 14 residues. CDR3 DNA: TGTGCCAGCAGTGACACAGGGGGCCGGCAGCCCCAGCATTTT. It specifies CASSDTGGRQPQHF.

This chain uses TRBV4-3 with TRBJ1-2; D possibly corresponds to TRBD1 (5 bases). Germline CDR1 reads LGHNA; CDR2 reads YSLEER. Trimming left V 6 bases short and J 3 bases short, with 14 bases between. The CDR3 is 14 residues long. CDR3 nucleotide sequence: TGCGCCAGCAGAAACAGGAGTATCGACTATGGCTACACCTTC. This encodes CASRNRSIDYGYTF.

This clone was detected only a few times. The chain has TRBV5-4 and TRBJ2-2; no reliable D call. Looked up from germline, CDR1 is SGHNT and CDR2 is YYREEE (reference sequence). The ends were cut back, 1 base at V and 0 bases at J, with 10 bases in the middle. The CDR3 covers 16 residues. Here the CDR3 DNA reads TGTGCCAGCAGCTTGTATGGCTCATCGAACACCGGGGAGCTGTTTTTT. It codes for CASSLYGSSNTGELFF.

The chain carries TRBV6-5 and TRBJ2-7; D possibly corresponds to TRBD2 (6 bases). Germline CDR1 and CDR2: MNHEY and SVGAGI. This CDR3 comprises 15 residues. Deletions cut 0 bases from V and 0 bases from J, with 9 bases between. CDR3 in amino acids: CASSYSGGNSYEQYF. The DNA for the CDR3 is TGTGCCAGCAGTTACTCGGGCGGGAACTCCTACGAGCAGTACTTC.

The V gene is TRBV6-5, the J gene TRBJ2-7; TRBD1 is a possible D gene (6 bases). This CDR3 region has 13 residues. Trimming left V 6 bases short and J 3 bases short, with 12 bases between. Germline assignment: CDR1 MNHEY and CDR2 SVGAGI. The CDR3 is CASRKQGLYEQYF. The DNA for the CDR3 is TGTGCCAGCAGGAAACAGGGTCTCTACGAGCAGTACTTC.

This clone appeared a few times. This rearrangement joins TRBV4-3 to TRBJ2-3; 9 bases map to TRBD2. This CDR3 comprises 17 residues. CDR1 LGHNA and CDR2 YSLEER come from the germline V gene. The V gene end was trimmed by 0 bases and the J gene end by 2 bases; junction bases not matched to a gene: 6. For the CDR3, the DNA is TGCGCCAGCAGCCAAGATGGGAGCGGGGGGTACACAGATACGCAGTATTTT. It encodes CASSQDGSGGYTDTQYF.

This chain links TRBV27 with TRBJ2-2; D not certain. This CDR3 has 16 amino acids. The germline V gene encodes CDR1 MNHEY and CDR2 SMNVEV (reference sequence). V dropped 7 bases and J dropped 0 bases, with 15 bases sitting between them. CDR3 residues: CASKPQFTANTGELFF. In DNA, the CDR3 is TGTGCCAGCAAACCTCAATTTACAGCGAACACCGGGGAGCTGTTTTTT.

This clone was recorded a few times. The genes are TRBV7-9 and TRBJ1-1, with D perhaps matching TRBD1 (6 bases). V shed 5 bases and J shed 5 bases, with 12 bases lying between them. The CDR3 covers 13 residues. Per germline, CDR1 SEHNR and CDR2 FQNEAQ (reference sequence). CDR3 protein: CASSEGVWTEAFF. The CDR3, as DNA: TGTGCCAGCAGCGAGGGGGTGTGGACTGAAGCTTTCTTT.

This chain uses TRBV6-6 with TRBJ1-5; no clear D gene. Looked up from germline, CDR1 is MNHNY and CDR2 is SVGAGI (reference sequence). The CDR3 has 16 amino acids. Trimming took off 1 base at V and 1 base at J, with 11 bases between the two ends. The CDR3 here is CASSYYEGYSNQPQHF. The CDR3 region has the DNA TGTGCCAGCAGTTACTATGAGGGATACAGCAATCAGCCCCAGCATTTT.

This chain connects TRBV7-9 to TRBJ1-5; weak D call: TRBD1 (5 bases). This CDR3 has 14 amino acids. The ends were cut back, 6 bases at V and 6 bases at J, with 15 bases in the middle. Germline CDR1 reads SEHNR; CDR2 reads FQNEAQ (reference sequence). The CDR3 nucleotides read TGTGCCAGCAGTCCGGGGGTCCGCTCTCAGCCCCAGCATTTT. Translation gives CASSPGVRSQPQHF. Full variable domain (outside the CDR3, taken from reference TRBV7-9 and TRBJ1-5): DTGVSQNPRHKITKRGQNVTFRCDPISEHNRLYWYRQTLGQGPEFLTYFQNEAQLEKSRLLSDRFSAERPKGSFSTLEIQRTEQGDSAMYLCASSPGVRSQPQHFGDGTRLSIL.

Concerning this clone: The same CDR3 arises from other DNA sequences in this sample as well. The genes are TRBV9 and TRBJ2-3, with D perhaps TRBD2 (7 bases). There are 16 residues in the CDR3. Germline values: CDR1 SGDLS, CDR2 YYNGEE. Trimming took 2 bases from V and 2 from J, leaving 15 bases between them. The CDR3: CASSVGEGGNTDTQYF. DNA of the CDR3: TGTGCCAGCAGCGTTGGGGAGGGGGGCAACACAGATACGCAGTATTTT. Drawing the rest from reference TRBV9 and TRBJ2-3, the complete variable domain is DSGVTQTPKHLITATGQRVTLRCSPRSGDLSVYWYQQSLDQGLQFLIQYYNGEERAKGNILERFSAQQFPDLHSELNLSSLELGDSALYFCASSVGEGGNTDTQYFGPGTRLTVL.